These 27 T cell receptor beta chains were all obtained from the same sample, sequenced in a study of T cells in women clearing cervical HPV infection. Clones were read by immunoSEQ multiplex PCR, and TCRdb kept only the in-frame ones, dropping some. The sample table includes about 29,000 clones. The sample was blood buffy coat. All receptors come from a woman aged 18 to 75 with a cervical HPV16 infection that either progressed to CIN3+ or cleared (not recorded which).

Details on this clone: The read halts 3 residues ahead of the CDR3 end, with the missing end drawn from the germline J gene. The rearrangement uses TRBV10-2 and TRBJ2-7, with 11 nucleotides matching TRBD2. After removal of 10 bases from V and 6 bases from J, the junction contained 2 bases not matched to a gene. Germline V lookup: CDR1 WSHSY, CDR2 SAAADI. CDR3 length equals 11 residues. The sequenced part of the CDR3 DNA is TGCGCCACTGGACTAGCGGGCGAG. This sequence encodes CATGLAGE. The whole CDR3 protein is CATGLAGEQYF.

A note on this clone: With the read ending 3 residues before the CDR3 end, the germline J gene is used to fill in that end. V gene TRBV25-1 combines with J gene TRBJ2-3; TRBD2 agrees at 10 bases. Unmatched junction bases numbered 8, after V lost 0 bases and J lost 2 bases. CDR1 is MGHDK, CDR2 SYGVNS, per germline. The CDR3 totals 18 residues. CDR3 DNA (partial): TGTGCCAGCAGTGAATATTGGGCTAGCGGGGGCTACACAGATACG. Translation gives CASSEYWASGGYTDT. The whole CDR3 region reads CASSEYWASGGYTDTQYF.

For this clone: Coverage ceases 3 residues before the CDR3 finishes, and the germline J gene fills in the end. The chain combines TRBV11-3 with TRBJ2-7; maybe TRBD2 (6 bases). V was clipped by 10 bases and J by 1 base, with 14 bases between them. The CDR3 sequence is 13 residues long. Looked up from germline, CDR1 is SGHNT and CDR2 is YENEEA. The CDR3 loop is CANTGTGSYEQYF. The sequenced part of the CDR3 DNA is TGTGCCAACACCGGGACTGGATCCTACGAG.

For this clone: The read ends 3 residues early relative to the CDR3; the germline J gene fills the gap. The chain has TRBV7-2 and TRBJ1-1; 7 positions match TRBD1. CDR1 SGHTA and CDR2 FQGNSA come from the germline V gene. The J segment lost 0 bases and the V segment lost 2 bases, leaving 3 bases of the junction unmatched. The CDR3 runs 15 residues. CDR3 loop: CASSLQGGMNTEAFF. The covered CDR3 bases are TGTGCCAGCAGCTTACAGGGGGGAATGAACACTGAA.

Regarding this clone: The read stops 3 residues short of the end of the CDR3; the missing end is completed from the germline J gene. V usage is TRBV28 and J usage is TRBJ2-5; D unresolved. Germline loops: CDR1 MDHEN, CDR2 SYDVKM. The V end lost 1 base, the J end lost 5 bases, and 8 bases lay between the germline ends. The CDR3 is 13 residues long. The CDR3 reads CASSLSVPETQYF. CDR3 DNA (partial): TGTGCCAGCAGTTTATCCGTTCCGGAGACC.

The CDR3 loop is CSARGSGGFNQPQHF. The CDR3 bases that were read are TGCAGTGCTAGAGGTAGCGGGGGTTTTAATCAGCCC. The chain couples TRBV20-1 to TRBJ1-5, with TRBD1 as a possible D gene (5 bases). Read coverage stops 3 residues before the CDR3 terminus; the germline J gene supplies the remainder. CDR1 and CDR2 (germline): DFQATT, SNEGSKA (reference sequence). Trimming pared 1 base from V and 4 bases from J, leaving 14 bases between. The CDR3 is 15 residues long.

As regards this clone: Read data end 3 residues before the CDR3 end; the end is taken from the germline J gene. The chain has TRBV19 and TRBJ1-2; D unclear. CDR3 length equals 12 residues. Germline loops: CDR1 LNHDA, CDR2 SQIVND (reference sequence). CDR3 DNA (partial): TGTGCCAGTAGTATCGGCGGGGTCGGC. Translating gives CASSIGGVG. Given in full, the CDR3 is CASSIGGVGYTF.

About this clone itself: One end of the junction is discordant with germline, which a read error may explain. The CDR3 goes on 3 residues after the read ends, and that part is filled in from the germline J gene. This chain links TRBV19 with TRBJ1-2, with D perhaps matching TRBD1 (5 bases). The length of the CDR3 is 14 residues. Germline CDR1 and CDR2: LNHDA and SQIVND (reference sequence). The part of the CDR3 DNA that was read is TGTGCCAGTAGTGTAGACAGCGCCGAAGATACC. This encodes CASSVDSAEDT. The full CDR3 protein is CASSVDSAEDTYTF.

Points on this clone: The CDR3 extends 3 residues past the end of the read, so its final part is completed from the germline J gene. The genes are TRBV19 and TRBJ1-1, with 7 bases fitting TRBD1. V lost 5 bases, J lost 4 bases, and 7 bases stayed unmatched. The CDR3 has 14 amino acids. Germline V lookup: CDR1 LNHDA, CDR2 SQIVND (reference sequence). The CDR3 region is CASSLGQAGTEAFF. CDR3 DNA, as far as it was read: TGTGCCAGTAGTTTAGGACAGGCCGGCACTGAA. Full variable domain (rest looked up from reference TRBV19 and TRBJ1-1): DGGITQSPKYLFRKEGQNVTLSCEQNLNHDAMYWYRQDPGQGLRLIYYSQIVNDFQKGDIAEGYSVSREKKESFPLTVTSAQKNPTAFYLCASSLGQAGTEAFFGQGTRLTVV.

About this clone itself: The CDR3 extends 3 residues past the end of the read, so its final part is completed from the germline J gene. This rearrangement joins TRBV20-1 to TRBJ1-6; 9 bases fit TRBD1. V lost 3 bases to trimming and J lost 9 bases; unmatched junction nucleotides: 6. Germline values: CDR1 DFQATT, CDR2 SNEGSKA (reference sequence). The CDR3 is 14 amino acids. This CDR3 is CSASTGTGSSPLHF. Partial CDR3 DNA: TGCAGTGCTAGTACCGGGACAGGGAGTTCACCC.

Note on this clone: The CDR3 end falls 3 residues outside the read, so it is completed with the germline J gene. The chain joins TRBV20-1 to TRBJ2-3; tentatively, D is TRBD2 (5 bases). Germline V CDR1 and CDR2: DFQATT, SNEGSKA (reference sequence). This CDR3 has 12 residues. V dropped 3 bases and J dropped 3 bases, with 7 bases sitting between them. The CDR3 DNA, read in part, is TGCAGTGCTAGTCCGGGGACAGATACG. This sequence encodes CSASPGTDT. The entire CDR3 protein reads CSASPGTDTQYF.

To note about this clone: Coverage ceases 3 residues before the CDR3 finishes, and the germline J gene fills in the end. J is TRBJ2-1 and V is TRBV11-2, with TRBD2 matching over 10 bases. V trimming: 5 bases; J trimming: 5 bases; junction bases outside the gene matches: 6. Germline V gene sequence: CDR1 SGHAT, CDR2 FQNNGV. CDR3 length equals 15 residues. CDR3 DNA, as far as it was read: TGTGCCAGCAGCACGCTAGCGGGAGTAAACAATGAG. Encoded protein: CASSTLAGVNNE. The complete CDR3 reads CASSTLAGVNNEQFF.

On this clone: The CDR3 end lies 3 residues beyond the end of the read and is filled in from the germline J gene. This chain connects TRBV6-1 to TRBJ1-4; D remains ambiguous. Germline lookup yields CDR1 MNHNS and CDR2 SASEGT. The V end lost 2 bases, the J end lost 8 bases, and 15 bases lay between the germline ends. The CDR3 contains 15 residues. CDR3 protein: CASSEPQVRREKLFF. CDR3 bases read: TGTGCCAGCAGTGAACCCCAGGTCAGGAGGGAAAAA.

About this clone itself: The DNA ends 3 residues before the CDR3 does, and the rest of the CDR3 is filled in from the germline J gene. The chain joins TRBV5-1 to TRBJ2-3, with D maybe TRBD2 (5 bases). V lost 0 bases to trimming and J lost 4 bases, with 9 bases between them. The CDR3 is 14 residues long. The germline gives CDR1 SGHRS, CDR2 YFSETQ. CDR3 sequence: CASSLVGVSDTQYF. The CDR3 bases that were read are TGCGCCAGCAGCTTGGTCGGGGTCTCAGATACG.

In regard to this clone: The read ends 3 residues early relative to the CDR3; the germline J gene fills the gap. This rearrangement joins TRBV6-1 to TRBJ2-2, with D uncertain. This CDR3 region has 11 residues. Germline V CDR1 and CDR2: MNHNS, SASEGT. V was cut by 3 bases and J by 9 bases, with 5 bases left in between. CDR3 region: CASSEGRELFF. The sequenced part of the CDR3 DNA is TGTGCCAGCAGTGAGGGCCGGGAG.

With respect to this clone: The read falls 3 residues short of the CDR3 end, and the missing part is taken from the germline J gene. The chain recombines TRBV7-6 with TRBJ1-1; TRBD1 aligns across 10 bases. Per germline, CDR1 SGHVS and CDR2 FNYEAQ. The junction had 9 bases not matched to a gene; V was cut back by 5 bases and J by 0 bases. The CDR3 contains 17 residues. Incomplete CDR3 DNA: TGTGCCAGCAGCGCCCCGGACAGGGGGGGGATGAACACTGAA. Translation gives CASSAPDRGGMNTE. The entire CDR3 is CASSAPDRGGMNTEAFF.

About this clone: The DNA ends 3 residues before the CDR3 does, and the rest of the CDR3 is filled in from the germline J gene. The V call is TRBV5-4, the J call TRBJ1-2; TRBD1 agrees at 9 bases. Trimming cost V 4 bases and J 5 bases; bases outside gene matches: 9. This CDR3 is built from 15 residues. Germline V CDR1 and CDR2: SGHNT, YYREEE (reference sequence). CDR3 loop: CASSDRQGERYGYTF. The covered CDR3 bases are TGTGCCAGCAGCGACAGACAGGGGGAAAGATATGGC.

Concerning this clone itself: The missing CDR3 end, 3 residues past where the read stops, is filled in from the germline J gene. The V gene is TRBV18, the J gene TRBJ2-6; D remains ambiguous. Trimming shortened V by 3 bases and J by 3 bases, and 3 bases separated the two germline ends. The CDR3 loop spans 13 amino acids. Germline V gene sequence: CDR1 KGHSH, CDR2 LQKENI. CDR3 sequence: CASSPVGANVLTF. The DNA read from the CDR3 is TGTGCCAGCTCACCCGTTGGGGCCAACGTC.

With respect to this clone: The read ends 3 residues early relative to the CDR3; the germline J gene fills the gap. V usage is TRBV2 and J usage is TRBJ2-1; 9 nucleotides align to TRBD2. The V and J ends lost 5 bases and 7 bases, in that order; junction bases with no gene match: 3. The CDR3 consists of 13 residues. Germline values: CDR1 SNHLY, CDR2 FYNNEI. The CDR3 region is CASSQLAGNEQFF. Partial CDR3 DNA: TGTGCCAGCAGTCAACTAGCGGGTAATGAG.

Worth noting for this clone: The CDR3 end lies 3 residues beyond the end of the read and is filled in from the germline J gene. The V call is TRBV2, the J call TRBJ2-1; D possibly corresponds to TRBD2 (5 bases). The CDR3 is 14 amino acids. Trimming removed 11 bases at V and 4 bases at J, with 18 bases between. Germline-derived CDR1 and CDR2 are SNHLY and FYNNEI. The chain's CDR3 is CASGFRGSYNEQFF. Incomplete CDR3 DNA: TGTGCCTCTGGCTTCCGGGGAAGTTACAATGAG.

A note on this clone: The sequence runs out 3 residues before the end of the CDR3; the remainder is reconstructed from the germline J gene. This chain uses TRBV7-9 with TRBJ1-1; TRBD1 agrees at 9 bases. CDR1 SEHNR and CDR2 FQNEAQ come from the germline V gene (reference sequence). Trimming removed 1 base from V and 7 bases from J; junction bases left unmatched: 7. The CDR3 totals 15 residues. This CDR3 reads CASSLVGGQGREAFF. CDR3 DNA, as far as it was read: TGTGCCAGCAGCTTAGTAGGCGGACAGGGGCGTGAA.

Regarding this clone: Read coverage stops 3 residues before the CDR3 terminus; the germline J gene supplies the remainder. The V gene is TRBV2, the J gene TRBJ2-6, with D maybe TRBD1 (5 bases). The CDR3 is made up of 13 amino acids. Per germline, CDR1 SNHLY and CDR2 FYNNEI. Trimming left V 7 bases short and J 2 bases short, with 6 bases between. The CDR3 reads CASTGTGANVLTF. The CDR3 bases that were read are TGTGCCAGCACAGGGACTGGGGCCAACGTC.

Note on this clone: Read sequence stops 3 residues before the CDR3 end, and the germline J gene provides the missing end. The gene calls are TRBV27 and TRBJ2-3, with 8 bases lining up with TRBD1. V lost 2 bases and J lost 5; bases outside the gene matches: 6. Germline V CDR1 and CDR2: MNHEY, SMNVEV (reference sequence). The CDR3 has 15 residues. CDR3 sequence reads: CASSLGAGGVDTQYF. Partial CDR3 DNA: TGTGCCAGCAGTTTAGGAGCAGGGGGCGTAGATACG.

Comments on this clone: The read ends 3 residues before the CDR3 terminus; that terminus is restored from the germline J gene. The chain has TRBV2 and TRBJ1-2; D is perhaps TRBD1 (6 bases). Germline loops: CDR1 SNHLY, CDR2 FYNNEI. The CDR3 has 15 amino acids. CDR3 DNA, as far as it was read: TGTGCCAGCAGTCTTGAGCGGGGGGGCTACAATGAC. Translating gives CASSLERGGYND. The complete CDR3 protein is CASSLERGGYNDYTF.

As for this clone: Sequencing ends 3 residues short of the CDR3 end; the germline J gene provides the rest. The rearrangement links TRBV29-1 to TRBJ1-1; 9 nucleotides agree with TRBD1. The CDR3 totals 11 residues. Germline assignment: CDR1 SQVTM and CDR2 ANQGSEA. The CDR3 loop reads CSADRGLSAFF. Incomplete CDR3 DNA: TGCAGCGCTGACAGGGGGTTATCA. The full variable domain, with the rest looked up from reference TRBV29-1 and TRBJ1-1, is SAVISQKPSRDICQRGTSLTIQCQVDSQVTMMFWYRQQPGQSLTLIATANQGSEATYESGFVIDKFPISRPNLTFSTLTVSNMSPEDSSIYLCSADRGLSAFFGQGTRLTVV.

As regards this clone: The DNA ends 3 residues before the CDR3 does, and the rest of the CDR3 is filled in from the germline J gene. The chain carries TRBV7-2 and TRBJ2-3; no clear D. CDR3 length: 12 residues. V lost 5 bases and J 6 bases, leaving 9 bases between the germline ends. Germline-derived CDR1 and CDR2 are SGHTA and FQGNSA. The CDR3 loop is CASSPRSDTQYF. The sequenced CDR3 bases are TGTGCCAGCAGCCCCCGGTCCGATACG. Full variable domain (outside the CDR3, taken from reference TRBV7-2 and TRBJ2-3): GAGVSQSPSNKVTEKGKDVELRCDPISGHTALYWYRQSLGQGLEFLIYFQGNSAPDKSGLPSDRFSAERTGGSVSTLTIQRTQQEDSAVYLCASSPRSDTQYFGPGTRLTVL.

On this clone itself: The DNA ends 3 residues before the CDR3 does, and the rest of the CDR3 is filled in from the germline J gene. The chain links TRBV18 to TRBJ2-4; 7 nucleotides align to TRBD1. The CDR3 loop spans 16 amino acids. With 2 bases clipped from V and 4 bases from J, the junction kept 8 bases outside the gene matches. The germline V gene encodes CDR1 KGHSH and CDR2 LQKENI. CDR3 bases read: TGTGCCAGCTCACCAACCTCCACAGGGGAAAAAAACATT. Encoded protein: CASSPTSTGEKNI. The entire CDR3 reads CASSPTSTGEKNIQYF. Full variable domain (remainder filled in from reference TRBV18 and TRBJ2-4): NAGVMQNPRHLVRRRGQEARLRCSPMKGHSHVYWYRQLPEEGLKFMVYLQKENIIDESGMPKERFSAEFPKEGPSILRIQQVVRGDSAAYFCASSPTSTGEKNIQYFGAGTRLSVL.